The rows below give T cell receptor beta chains drawn from one sample of a study of cytomegalovirus exposure and HLA in healthy donors. The method was immunoSEQ multiplex PCR; TCRdb's version includes in-frame clones alone and lacks a portion of them. Of fewer than 200,000 clones listed, 68% were seen once; the top ten hold around 4.5%. Sequencing was performed on PBMCs. The receptors shown here come from a woman between 18 and 29 years old in good health and CMV-seropositive. Each CDR3 is given with its conserved first and last residue. D genes are given only for firm matches. Size values are once, few and many counts, or a class for expanded clones, and some rows have none.

14	-	TRBJ1-3	TRBV28	-	CASSLSQGGNTIYF	TGTGCCAGCAGTTTATCCCAGGGAGGAAACACCATATATTTT
15	-	TRBJ2-5	TRBV5-1	-	CASSSLSDFQETQYF	TGCGCCAGCAGCTCGCTTTCGGACTTCCAAGAGACCCAGTACTTC
14	-	TRBJ1-4	TRBV29-1	TRBD1	CSVEDGTGNEKLFF	TGCAGCGTTGAAGACGGGACAGGGAATGAAAAACTGTTTTTT
15	-	TRBJ2-1	TRBV5-5	TRBD1	CASSFGQGAYNEQFF	TGTGCCAGCAGTTTCGGACAGGGGGCTTACAATGAGCAGTTCTTC
14	-	TRBJ1-1	TRBV14	TRBD1	CASSQRQGDTEAFF	TGTGCCAGCAGCCAGCGTCAGGGGGACACTGAAGCTTTCTTT
15	once	TRBJ2-2	TRBV7-6	-	CASSLELASAGELFF	TGTGCCAGCAGCTTAGAACTAGCTTCAGCCGGGGAGCTGTTTTTT
19	-	TRBJ2-5	TRBV15	TRBD2	CATSRAGLAGGAGQETQYF	TGTGCCACCAGCAGGGCCGGACTAGCGGGAGGGGCGGGGCAAGAGACCCAGTACTTC
15	-	TRBJ2-2	TRBV4-1	-	CASSQDDRYTGELFF	TGCGCCAGCAGCCAAGATGATCGGTACACCGGGGAGCTGTTTTTT
13	-	TRBJ2-1	TRBV5-1	-	CASSGLDHFEQFF	TGCGCCAGCAGCGGTCTAGATCACTTTGAGCAGTTCTTC
13	-	TRBJ1-1	TRBV5-6	-	CASSFVIGTEAFF	TGTGCCAGCAGCTTCGTAATCGGGACTGAAGCTTTCTTT
15	few	TRBJ2-7	TRBV6-1	TRBD2	CASSEGASGTYEQYF	TGTGCCAGCAGTGAAGGGGCTAGCGGCACCTACGAGCAGTACTTC
15	-	TRBJ2-3	TRBV5-4	TRBD2	CASSKGGASTDTQYF	TGTGCCAGCAGCAAGGGAGGGGCCAGCACAGATACGCAGTATTTT
15	few	TRBJ2-2	TRBV29-1	TRBD1	CSVVGQGAGTGELFF	TGCAGCGTTGTCGGACAGGGGGCGGGCACCGGGGAGCTGTTTTTT
16	-	TRBJ1-3	TRBV5-6	TRBD1	CASSVTGGLSGNTIYF	TGTGCCAGCAGCGTCACAGGGGGCCTCTCTGGAAACACCATATATTTT
15	-	TRBJ1-2	TRBV14	-	CASSQERRGDRGYTF	TGTGCCAGCAGCCAAGAAAGACGGGGGGATCGTGGCTACACCTTC